This entry is about one TCR beta chain. Its antigen has not been determined. No base quality information exists; no much larger clone differs at one position. The germline V gene gives CDR1 as ENHRY and CDR2 as SYGVKD. Deletion took 0 bases off V and 2 bases off J, with a span of 5 bases between the germline ends. From its cysteine to its phenylalanine, the CDR3 spans 14 amino acids. CDR3 DNA only is kept here, 42 bases in frame from base 1. Preparation of the library involved the immunoSEQ multiplex PCR assay. For most patients, genomic DNA was isolated with the Qiagen DNeasy Blood and Tissue Kit and shipped frozen to Adaptive Biotechnologies for TCR sequencing. High-throughput TCR-beta CDR3 sequencing of genomic DNA from most patients was performed by Adaptive Biotechnologies. The study's processing was this. TCR sequencing data for roughly 20 patients were retrieved from Adaptive's ImmunoSEQ software; three other patients were processed with MiXCR and VDJtools. To correct CD4 versus CD8 sorting errors, any sequence found in both subsets at a frequency ratio below 5:1 was removed. CDR3 nucleotide sequences shared between donor and recipient were removed because their origin could not be assigned. At least 2-fold expansion over unstimulated cells and a minimum CFSE-low frequency of 0.002% (template counts) or 0.001% (read counts) were required for clones to be classified as alloreactive. Clones were considered mappable if detected in sequenced pre-transplant spleen, lymph node, or MLR CFSE-low populations of the donor or recipient. The cumulative frequency of alloreactive clones was calculated as a percentage of all sequences, weighted by copy number. TCRdb mirrors the immuneACCESS table, restricted to in-frame sequences. Some clones are absent from its copies; in checked studies, under half trace to an unresolved V gene, and the reason for the others is unknown. D and trimming come from the DNA, and the V and J calls and clone size come from that table. Present in this sample are some 96,000 clones, about 90% of which were seen just once. About 0.9% of the sample is taken by the ten largest.

The data are from a study of graft-versus-host responses after intestinal transplantation (dated by TCRdb to the early 2020s). General notes on the study: The transplants that recipients got were multivisceral, liver-intestinal, or isolated intestinal. Anti-thymocyte globulin induction was given to all recipients, followed by maintenance tacrolimus and steroids for two to three years. After intestinal transplantation, graft-versus-host and host-versus-graft alloreactive T cell clones in the graft, circulation and bone marrow were tracked using bulk TCR-beta CDR3 sequencing. Rather than being sequenced by the commercial service, samples from a few later patients were sequenced in-house on an Illumina MiSeq and processed with MiXCR. To identify alloreactive clones, pre-transplant mixed lymphocyte reaction products were sequenced and then compared with unstimulated pre-transplant donor and recipient T cells. The cohort enrolled approximately 24 intestinal transplant recipients including one retransplant, and 3 patients lacking pretransplant specimens were excluded. Donor T cell macrochimerism was defined as a peak of at least 4% donor T cells among recipient peripheral blood mononuclear cells. Paper-wide results and their limitations: Patients with donor T cell macrochimerism had high GvH to HvG T cell clonal ratios in their allografts. Conclusions were limited by the relatively low number and heterogeneity of intestinal transplant patients. Early after transplant, peak levels of circulating GvH clones were associated with declines in HvG clones. GvH clones were found in recipient bone marrow, and some of the GvH clones appeared earlier in ileal mucosa or blood, which is consistent with an intestinal mucosal origin.

The sample's time point, from its label and the paper: cells obtained before transplantation from donor or recipient. CD3+CD4+ and CD3+CD8+ populations were FACS-sorted from unstimulated pre-transplant donor and recipient cells taken from spleen or lymph nodes. This receptor was taken from a human donor who was the organ donor for an intestinal transplant. Sequenced here: unstimulated CD4+ T cells sorted from spleen or lymph node cells, sampled before transplant. The rearrangement combines TRBV10-3 with TRBJ1-5; TRBD1 is a possible D gene, resting on 5 matching bases. CDR3 reads: CAISESTGNQPQHF. The nucleotide sequence is given as TGTGCCATCAGTGAGTCGACAGGCAATCAGCCCCAGCATTTT.